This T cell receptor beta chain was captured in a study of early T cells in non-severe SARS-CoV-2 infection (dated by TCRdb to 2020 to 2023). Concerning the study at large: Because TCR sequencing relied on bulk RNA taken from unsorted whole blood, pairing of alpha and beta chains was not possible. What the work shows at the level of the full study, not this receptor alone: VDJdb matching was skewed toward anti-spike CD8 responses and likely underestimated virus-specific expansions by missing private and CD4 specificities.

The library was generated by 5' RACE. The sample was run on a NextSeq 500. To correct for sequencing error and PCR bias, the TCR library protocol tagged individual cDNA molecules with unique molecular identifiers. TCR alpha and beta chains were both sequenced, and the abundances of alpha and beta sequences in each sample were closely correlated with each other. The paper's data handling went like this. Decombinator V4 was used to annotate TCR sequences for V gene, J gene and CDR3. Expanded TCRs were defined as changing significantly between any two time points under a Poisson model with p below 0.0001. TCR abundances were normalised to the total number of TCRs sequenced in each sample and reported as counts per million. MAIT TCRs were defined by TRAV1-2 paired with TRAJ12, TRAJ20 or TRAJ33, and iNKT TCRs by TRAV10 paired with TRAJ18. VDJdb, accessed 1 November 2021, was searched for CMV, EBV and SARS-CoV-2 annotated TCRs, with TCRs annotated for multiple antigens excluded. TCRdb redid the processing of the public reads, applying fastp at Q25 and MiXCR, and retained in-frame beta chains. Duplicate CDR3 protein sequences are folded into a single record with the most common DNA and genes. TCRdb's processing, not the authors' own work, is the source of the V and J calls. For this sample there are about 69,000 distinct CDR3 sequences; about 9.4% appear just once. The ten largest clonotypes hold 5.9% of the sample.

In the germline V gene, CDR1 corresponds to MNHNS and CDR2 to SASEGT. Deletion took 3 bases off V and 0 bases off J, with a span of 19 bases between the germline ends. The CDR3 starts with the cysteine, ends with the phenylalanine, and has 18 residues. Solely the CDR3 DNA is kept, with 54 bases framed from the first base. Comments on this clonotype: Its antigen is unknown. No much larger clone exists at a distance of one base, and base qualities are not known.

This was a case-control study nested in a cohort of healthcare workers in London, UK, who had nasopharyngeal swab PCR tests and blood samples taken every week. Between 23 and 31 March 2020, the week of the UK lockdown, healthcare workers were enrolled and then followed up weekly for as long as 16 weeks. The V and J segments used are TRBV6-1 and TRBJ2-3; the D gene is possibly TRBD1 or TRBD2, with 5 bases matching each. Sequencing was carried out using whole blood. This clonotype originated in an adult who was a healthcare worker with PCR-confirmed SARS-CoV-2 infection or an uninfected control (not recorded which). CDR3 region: CASSEPQAGSASTDTQYF. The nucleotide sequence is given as TGTGCCAGCAGTGAGCCCCAGGCAGGGAGTGCTAGCACAGATACGCAGTATTTT.